This T cell receptor (beta chain) was retrieved from a study of T cells in Graves' hyperthyroidism and ophthalmopathy. RNA transcripts gave rise to amplified TCR beta CDR3 regions. With the HTBI primer set, the TCR CDR3 went through a first round of RT-PCR. From the multiplex PCR reads, TCRdb called clonotypes with MiXCR, one entry per CDR3 protein. The profile shows 300,000 to 350,000 distinct CDR3 sequences, about 18% of them singletons. This clonotype was found a few times. The origin of this receptor is a woman aged 45 to 65 with Graves' hyperthyroidism. The sequencing input was blood.

The CDR3 is CAWSPGEGTQYF. CDR3 nucleotides: TGTGCCTGGAGTCCAGGGGAAGGGACCCAGTACTTC. The chain carries TRBV30 and TRBJ2-5, with D possibly matching TRBD1 (6 bases). The length of the CDR3 is 12 residues. Germline CDR1 reads GTSNPN; CDR2 reads SVGIG (reference sequence). V lost 2 bases and J 7 bases, leaving 11 bases between the germline ends.